These T cell receptor beta chains were read from a single sample in a study of OX40 agonist ivuxolimab in advanced cancers. Generated by immunoSEQ multiplex PCR, the TCRdb table keeps only in-frame clones and is missing some. The sample holds some 38,000 clones, around 89% seen once. The sample here was CD4+ or CD8+ T cells sorted from blood, taken in a trial of the OX40 agonist ivuxolimab. Receptor source: an adult with an advanced solid tumor such as melanoma, head and neck, liver or kidney cancer. CDR3s include the opening cysteine and the closing phenylalanine or tryptophan. Fields, in order: J gene, D gene, V gene, clone size, CDR3 DNA, CDR3 protein. A D gene is named only where the DNA matches it firmly. Clone sizes are given selectively: once, few, many, or a class where the clone is expanded.

j_call: TRBJ2-1; d_call: NA; v_call: TRBV6-1; clone_size: few; cdr3_nt: TGTGCCAGCAGTGCAAGGGACGGTGAGCAGTTCTTC; cdr3_aa: CASSARDGEQFF
j_call: TRBJ2-5; d_call: TRBD1; v_call: TRBV9; clone_size: NA; cdr3_nt: TGTGCCAGCAGCGTAGGCGACAGGGGGCTCTCGGGGACCCAGTACTTC; cdr3_aa: CASSVGDRGLSGTQYF
j_call: TRBJ1-1; d_call: NA; v_call: TRBV6-4; clone_size: NA; cdr3_nt: TGTGCCAGCAGTCCAAATGGGATGAACACTGAAGCTTTCTTT; cdr3_aa: CASSPNGMNTEAFF
j_call: TRBJ2-7; d_call: NA; v_call: TRBV10-1; clone_size: few; cdr3_nt: TGCGCCAGCAGTGATCCCCACTCCTACGAGCAGTACTTC; cdr3_aa: CASSDPHSYEQYF
j_call: TRBJ2-7; d_call: TRBD1; v_call: TRBV7-8; clone_size: once; cdr3_nt: TGTGCCAGCAGCTTCTTTGACAGGGGATCCTACGAGCAGTACTTC; cdr3_aa: CASSFFDRGSYEQYF
j_call: TRBJ1-2; d_call: NA; v_call: TRBV4-1; clone_size: NA; cdr3_nt: TGCGCCAGCAGCCAAGAGGCTCCAGCTAACTATGGCTACACCTTC; cdr3_aa: CASSQEAPANYGYTF
j_call: TRBJ1-5; d_call: NA; v_call: TRBV10-3; clone_size: NA; cdr3_nt: TGTGCCATCAGAAGTTCGGGGGTCGGGAATCAGCCCCAGCATTTT; cdr3_aa: CAIRSSGVGNQPQHF
j_call: TRBJ1-5; d_call: NA; v_call: TRBV19; clone_size: NA; cdr3_nt: TGTGCCAGTAGTTGGGACGTTAGCAATCAGCCCCAGCATTTT; cdr3_aa: CASSWDVSNQPQHF
j_call: TRBJ2-5; d_call: NA; v_call: TRBV11-3; clone_size: NA; cdr3_nt: TGTGCCAGCAGCTTAGGAGAGGGGGTCGAGACCCAGTACTTC; cdr3_aa: CASSLGEGVETQYF
j_call: TRBJ1-2; d_call: NA; v_call: TRBV28; clone_size: once; cdr3_nt: TGTGCCAGCAGTTTGGCCGATGGTTCTAACTATGGCTACACCTTC; cdr3_aa: CASSLADGSNYGYTF
j_call: TRBJ1-4; d_call: NA; v_call: TRBV10-3; clone_size: NA; cdr3_nt: TGTGCCATCAGACAGACAGAGAATGAAAAACTGTTTTTT; cdr3_aa: CAIRQTENEKLFF
j_call: TRBJ1-5; d_call: NA; v_call: TRBV12-5; clone_size: few; cdr3_nt: TGTGCTAGTGGTTTCGAGGGTCAGCCCCAGCATTTT; cdr3_aa: CASGFEGQPQHF
j_call: TRBJ2-2; d_call: NA; v_call: TRBV4-3; clone_size: NA; cdr3_nt: TGCGCCAGCAGATTTCAGCATGGGGACACCGGGGAGCTGTTTTTT; cdr3_aa: CASRFQHGDTGELFF
j_call: TRBJ2-5; d_call: NA; v_call: TRBV19; clone_size: NA; cdr3_nt: TGTGCCAGTAGTATAATGGGGGGCCAAGAGACCCAGTACTTC; cdr3_aa: CASSIMGGQETQYF
j_call: TRBJ1-3; d_call: NA; v_call: TRBV19; clone_size: NA; cdr3_nt: TGTGCCAGTAGTATACGCCTCGACAGGCACACTGGAAACACCATATATTTT; cdr3_aa: CASSIRLDRHTGNTIYF
j_call: TRBJ1-2; d_call: NA; v_call: TRBV10-3; clone_size: NA; cdr3_nt: TGTGCCATCAGTGAGTCGGGGCCGACAGTGCCAAACTATGGCTACACCTTC; cdr3_aa: CAISESGPTVPNYGYTF
j_call: TRBJ2-7; d_call: TRBD1; v_call: TRBV19; clone_size: NA; cdr3_nt: TGTGCCAGTAGTATTCAGGGGGCTTACGAGCAGTACTTC; cdr3_aa: CASSIQGAYEQYF
j_call: TRBJ2-5; d_call: NA; v_call: TRBV7-6; clone_size: NA; cdr3_nt: TGTGCCTCCAGTGAGGAAGTGGTTCTGGAGACCCAGTACTTC; cdr3_aa: CASSEEVVLETQYF
j_call: TRBJ2-1; d_call: TRBD1; v_call: TRBV29-1; clone_size: once; cdr3_nt: TGCAGCGCCCGTGACAGGGGAACTTACAATGAGCAGTTCTTC; cdr3_aa: CSARDRGTYNEQFF
j_call: TRBJ1-5; d_call: NA; v_call: TRBV7-9; clone_size: NA; cdr3_nt: TGTGCCAGCACCACTAACTCGGGCCCGGGCCAGCCCCAGCATTTT; cdr3_aa: CASTTNSGPGQPQHF
j_call: TRBJ2-5; d_call: TRBD2; v_call: TRBV6-5; clone_size: NA; cdr3_nt: TGTGCCACCCTTAGCGGGGGGGGCGCCCAGTACTTC; cdr3_aa: CATLSGGGAQYF
j_call: TRBJ1-4; d_call: NA; v_call: TRBV6-5; clone_size: NA; cdr3_nt: TGTGCGACGAGGATCGAGGGGGAAAAACTGTTTTTT; cdr3_aa: CATRIEGEKLFF
j_call: TRBJ2-5; d_call: TRBD1; v_call: TRBV2; clone_size: NA; cdr3_nt: TGTGCCAGCAGGGCGACAGGGGGGGAGACCCAGTACTTC; cdr3_aa: CASRATGGETQYF
j_call: TRBJ1-1; d_call: TRBD1; v_call: TRBV5-1; clone_size: NA; cdr3_nt: TGCGCCAGCAGCTCTGGGACAGGGGATATCACTGAAGCTTTCTTT; cdr3_aa: CASSSGTGDITEAFF
j_call: TRBJ1-4; d_call: TRBD1; v_call: TRBV5-1; clone_size: NA; cdr3_nt: TGCGCCAGCAGCTCGGGACAGGCACATGAAAAACTGTTTTTT; cdr3_aa: CASSSGQAHEKLFF
j_call: TRBJ2-5; d_call: NA; v_call: TRBV7-2; clone_size: NA; cdr3_nt: TGTGCCAGCAGTTACCGTTCGGAGACCCAGTACTTC; cdr3_aa: CASSYRSETQYF
j_call: TRBJ1-3; d_call: NA; v_call: TRBV5-1; clone_size: NA; cdr3_nt: TGCGCCAGCAGCGACAGTTCTGGAAACACCATATATTTT; cdr3_aa: CASSDSSGNTIYF
j_call: TRBJ1-1; d_call: NA; v_call: TRBV6-1; clone_size: NA; cdr3_nt: TGTGCCAGCAGTGAAGCCGGCGGGGTCGACACTGAAGCTTTCTTT; cdr3_aa: CASSEAGGVDTEAFF
j_call: TRBJ1-5; d_call: TRBD1; v_call: TRBV7-2; clone_size: NA; cdr3_nt: TGTGCCAGCAGCTTATTCCTGGGACAGGGCCAGCCCCAGCATTTT; cdr3_aa: CASSLFLGQGQPQHF
j_call: TRBJ1-4; d_call: TRBD1; v_call: TRBV5-1; clone_size: NA; cdr3_nt: TGCGCCAGCAGCTTGGTGTGGGCAGGGGGCTCAGAAGGAAAACTGTTTTTT; cdr3_aa: CASSLVWAGGSEGKLFF
j_call: TRBJ2-5; d_call: NA; v_call: TRBV2; clone_size: NA; cdr3_nt: TGTGCCAGCAGTGAGGAGACCCAGTACTTC; cdr3_aa: CASSEETQYF
j_call: TRBJ2-5; d_call: NA; v_call: TRBV29-1; clone_size: NA; cdr3_nt: TGCAGCGTTGAAGGTCGGGCAGGGGAGGAGACCCAGTACTTC; cdr3_aa: CSVEGRAGEETQYF
j_call: TRBJ2-3; d_call: NA; v_call: TRBV9; clone_size: NA; cdr3_nt: TGTGCCAGCAGCGCGACAGGGACTGCAGATACGCAGTATTTT; cdr3_aa: CASSATGTADTQYF
j_call: TRBJ2-6; d_call: NA; v_call: TRBV7-9; clone_size: NA; cdr3_nt: TGTGCCAGCAGCTTATGGATCTCTGGGGCCAACGTCCTGACTTTC; cdr3_aa: CASSLWISGANVLTF
j_call: TRBJ2-1; d_call: NA; v_call: TRBV7-9; clone_size: NA; cdr3_nt: TGTGCCAGCAGCCCGAAGTCCTATGGTAAGGCGGCCAATGAGCAGTTCTTC; cdr3_aa: CASSPKSYGKAANEQFF
j_call: TRBJ1-2; d_call: NA; v_call: TRBV5-1; clone_size: NA; cdr3_nt: TGCGCCAGCAGCGTGCGTGGAGACACCAACTATGGCTACACCTTC; cdr3_aa: CASSVRGDTNYGYTF
j_call: TRBJ1-5; d_call: NA; v_call: TRBV28; clone_size: NA; cdr3_nt: TGTGCCAGCCGGGTCCCGGCGGGTCAGCCCCAGCATTTT; cdr3_aa: CASRVPAGQPQHF
j_call: TRBJ1-2; d_call: NA; v_call: TRBV29-1; clone_size: NA; cdr3_nt: TGCAGCGTTCCAAGGGGGGCAGGCCGTGGCTACACCTTC; cdr3_aa: CSVPRGAGRGYTF
j_call: TRBJ2-1; d_call: NA; v_call: TRBV7-2; clone_size: NA; cdr3_nt: TGTGCCAGCAGCTTAGTAGGGACCACCGAAAATGAGCAGTTCTTC; cdr3_aa: CASSLVGTTENEQFF
j_call: TRBJ2-1; d_call: NA; v_call: TRBV6-5; clone_size: NA; cdr3_nt: TGTGCCAGCAGTTACTTCACAGGGTACAACAATGAGCAGTTCTTC; cdr3_aa: CASSYFTGYNNEQFF
j_call: TRBJ2-3; d_call: NA; v_call: TRBV20-1; clone_size: NA; cdr3_nt: TGCAGTGCTAAGATACAAGATACGCAGTATTTT; cdr3_aa: CSAKIQDTQYF
j_call: TRBJ2-3; d_call: NA; v_call: TRBV10-1; clone_size: NA; cdr3_nt: TGCGCCAGCAGTGAAATCGGAGTAGTGGGGGAGAGCACAGATACGCAGTATTTT; cdr3_aa: CASSEIGVVGESTDTQYF
j_call: TRBJ2-1; d_call: NA; v_call: TRBV7-8; clone_size: NA; cdr3_nt: TGTGCCAGCAGCTCATCCTGGGGGGCCTACAATGAGCAGTTCTTC; cdr3_aa: CASSSSWGAYNEQFF
j_call: TRBJ2-3; d_call: TRBD1; v_call: TRBV5-1; clone_size: NA; cdr3_nt: TGCGCCAGCTACCGGGACAGGGTCACAGATACGCAGTATTTT; cdr3_aa: CASYRDRVTDTQYF
j_call: TRBJ2-3; d_call: TRBD2; v_call: TRBV7-2; clone_size: NA; cdr3_nt: TGTGCCAGCAGCTTATTTTCTGGCGGGGGGTGGACAGATACGCAGTATTTT; cdr3_aa: CASSLFSGGGWTDTQYF
j_call: TRBJ2-7; d_call: NA; v_call: TRBV15; clone_size: once; cdr3_nt: TGTGCCACCAGCAGAGATGGCGTATCCTACGAGCAGTACTTC; cdr3_aa: CATSRDGVSYEQYF
j_call: TRBJ1-3; d_call: NA; v_call: TRBV9; clone_size: NA; cdr3_nt: TGTGCCAGCAGCGTGGGGGCAAGCTCAGGGGGAAACACCATATATTTT; cdr3_aa: CASSVGASSGGNTIYF
j_call: TRBJ2-3; d_call: NA; v_call: TRBV18; clone_size: NA; cdr3_nt: TGTGCCAGCTCACTGCAACAGGGATCGAATACGCAGTATTTT; cdr3_aa: CASSLQQGSNTQYF